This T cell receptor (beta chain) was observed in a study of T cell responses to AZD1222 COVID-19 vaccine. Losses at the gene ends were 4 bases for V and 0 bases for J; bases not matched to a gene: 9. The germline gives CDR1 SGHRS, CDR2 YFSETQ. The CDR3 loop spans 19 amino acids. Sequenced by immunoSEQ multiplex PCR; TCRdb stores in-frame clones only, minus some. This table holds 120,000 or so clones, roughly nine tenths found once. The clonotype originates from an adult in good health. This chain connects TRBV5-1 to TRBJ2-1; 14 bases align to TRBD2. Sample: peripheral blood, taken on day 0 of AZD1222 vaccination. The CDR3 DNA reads TGCGCCAGCAGCATTAGGGGACTAGCGGGGGACTACTCCTACAATGAGCAGTTCTTC. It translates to CASSIRGLAGDYSYNEQFF.